This is a list of T cell receptor beta chains from one sample in a study of T-cell memory formation after mild COVID-19. TCRdb reprocessed the 5' RACE reads with MiXCR, giving one entry per CDR3 protein. The sample holds around 27,000 distinct CDR3 sequences; around 7% are singletons and the top ten take roughly 13%. Sample: PBMCs or a T cell subset sorted from them (not recorded which). The receptors shown here come from an adult woman who had mild COVID-19 (a few samples of this study predate the infection). Cell type and time point are not known. CDR3s include the opening cysteine and the closing phenylalanine or tryptophan. D genes are given only for firm matches. Clone size, where shown, is once, few, many, or a class for clones that have expanded.

j_call: TRBJ2-7; d_call: TRBD2; clone_size: many; cdr3_length: 16; v_call: TRBV28; cdr3_nt: TGTGCCAGCAGTACATTTAGCGGGAGAACCCTGGCCGAGCAGTACTTC; cdr3_aa: CASSTFSGRTLAEQYF
j_call: TRBJ2-2; d_call: TRBD2; clone_size: many; cdr3_length: 16; v_call: TRBV7-7; cdr3_nt: TGTGCTAGCAGCTTAGCACCCCGGGAGGAGACCGGGGAGCTGTTTTTT; cdr3_aa: CASSLAPREETGELFF
j_call: TRBJ2-5; d_call: -; clone_size: -; cdr3_length: 15; v_call: TRBV5-6; cdr3_nt: TGTGCCAGCAGCTTGGTGGCCGCCGGACGGGAGACCCAGTACTTC; cdr3_aa: CASSLVAAGRETQYF
j_call: TRBJ2-1; d_call: -; clone_size: many; cdr3_length: 16; v_call: TRBV13; cdr3_nt: TGTGCCAGCAGCCCAAGGAGGGGGAGTACGCTGGTTGAGCAGTTCTTC; cdr3_aa: CASSPRRGSTLVEQFF
j_call: TRBJ2-1; d_call: -; clone_size: few; cdr3_length: 10; v_call: TRBV20-1; cdr3_nt: TGCAGTGCCGCGCAGAATGAGCAGTTCTTC; cdr3_aa: CSAAQNEQFF
j_call: TRBJ1-3; d_call: -; clone_size: many; cdr3_length: 15; v_call: TRBV6-5; cdr3_nt: TGTGCCAGCAGCCAAGGACGGCTCTCTGGAAACACCATATATTTT; cdr3_aa: CASSQGRLSGNTIYF
j_call: TRBJ2-1; d_call: TRBD2; clone_size: many; cdr3_length: 16; v_call: TRBV11-2; cdr3_nt: TGTGCCAGCAGCTTACCAGGACTAGCGGGCTACAATGAGCAGTTCTTC; cdr3_aa: CASSLPGLAGYNEQFF
j_call: TRBJ2-2; d_call: -; clone_size: -; cdr3_length: 15; v_call: TRBV19; cdr3_nt: TGTGCCAGTATCAACCACTACAGTGACACCGGGGAGCTGTTTTTT; cdr3_aa: CASINHYSDTGELFF
j_call: TRBJ1-1; d_call: TRBD1; clone_size: many; cdr3_length: 15; v_call: TRBV12-3/TRBV12-4; cdr3_nt: TGTGCCAGCACCAGACCGGGACAGGGTTACACTGAAGCTTTCTTT; cdr3_aa: CASTRPGQGYTEAFF
j_call: TRBJ2-5; d_call: TRBD1; clone_size: few; cdr3_length: 13; v_call: TRBV2; cdr3_nt: TGTGCCACTAAACAGGGGTCGCGGGAGACCCAGTACTTC; cdr3_aa: CATKQGSRETQYF
j_call: TRBJ1-1; d_call: -; clone_size: many; cdr3_length: 14; v_call: TRBV29-1; cdr3_nt: TGCAGCGTCGAAGGGACGGGCATAGGGACTGAAGCTTTCTTT; cdr3_aa: CSVEGTGIGTEAFF
j_call: TRBJ2-2; d_call: -; clone_size: -; cdr3_length: 13; v_call: TRBV25-1; cdr3_nt: TGTGCCAGCAGTGGAGGGGTTATCGGGGAGCTGTTTTTT; cdr3_aa: CASSGGVIGELFF
j_call: TRBJ2-5; d_call: TRBD2; clone_size: many; cdr3_length: 15; v_call: TRBV5-4; cdr3_nt: TGTGCCAGCAGCTTGGCGGGGGGGCTCCAAGAGACCCAGTACTTC; cdr3_aa: CASSLAGGLQETQYF
j_call: TRBJ1-3; d_call: -; clone_size: many; cdr3_length: 14; v_call: TRBV20-1; cdr3_nt: TGCAGTGCCTCAAAGGGGTTTCCTGGAAACACCATATATTTT; cdr3_aa: CSASKGFPGNTIYF
j_call: TRBJ2-5; d_call: TRBD2; clone_size: many; cdr3_length: 16; v_call: TRBV9; cdr3_nt: TGTGCCAGCAGCGGGACTAGCGGGGGGGCCGTTGAGACCCAGTACTTC; cdr3_aa: CASSGTSGGAVETQYF
j_call: TRBJ2-7; d_call: TRBD2; clone_size: many; cdr3_length: 13; v_call: TRBV6-6; cdr3_nt: TGTGCCAGCACCTGGGGGGGGTCCTACGAGCAGTACTTC; cdr3_aa: CASTWGGSYEQYF
j_call: TRBJ2-7; d_call: TRBD2; clone_size: many; cdr3_length: 15; v_call: TRBV7-9; cdr3_nt: TGTGCCAGCAGCTTTGGACTAGCGGGAGTGTACGAGCAGTACTTC; cdr3_aa: CASSFGLAGVYEQYF
j_call: TRBJ2-7; d_call: -; clone_size: many; cdr3_length: 16; v_call: TRBV21-1; cdr3_nt: TGTGCCAGCAGCAAAAGGAGGGACAGGGTTTCCCACGAGCAGTACTTC; cdr3_aa: CASSKRRDRVSHEQYF
j_call: TRBJ1-4; d_call: -; clone_size: many; cdr3_length: 13; v_call: TRBV7-9; cdr3_nt: TGTGCCAGCAGCCCTCGGGAATTTGAAAAACTGTTTTTT; cdr3_aa: CASSPREFEKLFF
j_call: TRBJ1-1; d_call: -; clone_size: many; cdr3_length: 14; v_call: TRBV20-1; cdr3_nt: TGCAGTTCCGGTCCTCCAGGGACACACACTGAAGCTTTCTTT; cdr3_aa: CSSGPPGTHTEAFF
j_call: TRBJ2-7; d_call: -; clone_size: many; cdr3_length: 11; v_call: TRBV5-1; cdr3_nt: TGCGCCAGCAGCTCCGGAGTCGAGCAGTACTTC; cdr3_aa: CASSSGVEQYF
j_call: TRBJ1-2; d_call: -; clone_size: many; cdr3_length: 12; v_call: TRBV6-5; cdr3_nt: -; cdr3_aa: CASSTSEGGYTF
j_call: TRBJ2-6; d_call: -; clone_size: many; cdr3_length: 17; v_call: TRBV3-1; cdr3_nt: TGTGCCAGCAGGATGGACGGCTCTTTTGTTGGGGCCAACGTCCTGACTTTC; cdr3_aa: CASRMDGSFVGANVLTF
j_call: TRBJ2-3; d_call: TRBD2; clone_size: many; cdr3_length: 16; v_call: TRBV25-1; cdr3_nt: TGTGCCAGCACTGAAGCCGCGGGGGGGACCACAGATACGCAGTATTTT; cdr3_aa: CASTEAAGGTTDTQYF
j_call: TRBJ2-2; d_call: -; clone_size: many; cdr3_length: 19; v_call: TRBV12-3/TRBV12-4; cdr3_nt: TGTGCCAGCAGTATCACTGAGTCGGTTTTTTTCGCGAACACCGGGGAGCTGTTTTTT; cdr3_aa: CASSITESVFFANTGELFF
j_call: TRBJ2-5; d_call: TRBD1; clone_size: many; cdr3_length: 14; v_call: TRBV20-1; cdr3_nt: TGCAGTGGGCTCTGGGGAAGGGGGCCAGAGACCCAGTACTTC; cdr3_aa: CSGLWGRGPETQYF
j_call: TRBJ1-2; d_call: -; clone_size: few; cdr3_length: 16; v_call: TRBV19; cdr3_nt: TGTGCCAGTAGTCTCTACGAATCAGAGGGGAGGGGTGGCTACACCTTC; cdr3_aa: CASSLYESEGRGGYTF
j_call: TRBJ2-3; d_call: TRBD2; clone_size: many; cdr3_length: 17; v_call: TRBV19; cdr3_nt: TGTGCCAGTAGTATAGATCGGGGGACTAGCGGGAGTCGTACGCAGTATTTT; cdr3_aa: CASSIDRGTSGSRTQYF
j_call: TRBJ2-5; d_call: -; clone_size: many; cdr3_length: 14; v_call: TRBV14; cdr3_nt: TGTGCCAGCAGCCTCAGGTCCCCCCCAGAGACCCAGTACTTC; cdr3_aa: CASSLRSPPETQYF
j_call: TRBJ1-2; d_call: -; clone_size: many; cdr3_length: 13; v_call: TRBV7-9; cdr3_nt: TGTGCCAGCAGCTTCATGGCACGAGATGGCTACACCTTC; cdr3_aa: CASSFMARDGYTF
j_call: TRBJ2-1; d_call: -; clone_size: many; cdr3_length: 15; v_call: TRBV6-1; cdr3_nt: TGTGCCAGCAGTGAAATCGTAGAAGGCGGGAATGAGCAGTTCTTC; cdr3_aa: CASSEIVEGGNEQFF
j_call: TRBJ2-2; d_call: -; clone_size: many; cdr3_length: 13; v_call: TRBV9; cdr3_nt: TGTGCCAGCAGCGCACCGGTCACCGGGGAGCTGTTTTTT; cdr3_aa: CASSAPVTGELFF
j_call: TRBJ2-2; d_call: -; clone_size: -; cdr3_length: 14; v_call: TRBV7-3; cdr3_nt: TGTGCCAGCAGCTTAACCGGGGGGCCCGGGGAGCTGTTTTTT; cdr3_aa: CASSLTGGPGELFF
j_call: TRBJ2-7; d_call: -; clone_size: many; cdr3_length: 14; v_call: TRBV6-2/TRBV6-3; cdr3_nt: TGTGCCAGCAGTTACTCGACTAGCTCCTACGAGCAGTACTTC; cdr3_aa: CASSYSTSSYEQYF
j_call: TRBJ1-1; d_call: -; clone_size: many; cdr3_length: 15; v_call: TRBV5-6; cdr3_nt: TGTGCCAGCAGCGCCAGCAGCCAAATGAACACTGAAGCTTTCTTT; cdr3_aa: CASSASSQMNTEAFF
j_call: TRBJ1-6; d_call: -; clone_size: many; cdr3_length: 15; v_call: TRBV2; cdr3_nt: TGTGCCAGCAGTGAAAACAGGGCATATGGTTCACCCCTCCACTTT; cdr3_aa: CASSENRAYGSPLHF
j_call: TRBJ2-7; d_call: -; clone_size: many; cdr3_length: 14; v_call: TRBV29-1; cdr3_nt: TGCAGCGTTGAAAGGGGCGGGCCCCCCTACGAGCAGTACTTC; cdr3_aa: CSVERGGPPYEQYF
j_call: TRBJ1-4; d_call: -; clone_size: many; cdr3_length: 16; v_call: TRBV20-1; cdr3_nt: TGCAGTGCTAGTGTCGACGGAACTGCATCTAATGAAAAACTGTTTTTT; cdr3_aa: CSASVDGTASNEKLFF
j_call: TRBJ1-1; d_call: -; clone_size: few; cdr3_length: 13; v_call: TRBV5-1; cdr3_nt: TGCGCCAGCAGCTTGGCTCTGGGCTCAGGAGCTTTCTTT; cdr3_aa: CASSLALGSGAFF
j_call: TRBJ2-4; d_call: -; clone_size: few; cdr3_length: 15; v_call: TRBV28; cdr3_nt: TGTGCCAGCACAACGAGGGGCTACCCAAAAAACATTCAGTACTTC; cdr3_aa: CASTTRGYPKNIQYF
j_call: TRBJ2-3; d_call: -; clone_size: many; cdr3_length: 17; v_call: TRBV3-1; cdr3_nt: TGTGCCAGCAGCCAAGATTTATGGGAGGTCGGGGCGGATACGCAGTATTTT; cdr3_aa: CASSQDLWEVGADTQYF
j_call: TRBJ2-1; d_call: -; clone_size: many; cdr3_length: 14; v_call: TRBV25-1; cdr3_nt: TGTGCCAGCAGTGAATTTGGGGCGACGGAGGAGCAGTTCTTC; cdr3_aa: CASSEFGATEEQFF
j_call: TRBJ2-7; d_call: TRBD1; clone_size: many; cdr3_length: 15; v_call: TRBV14; cdr3_nt: TGTGCCAGCAGCCGTCCGGGACAGGGATACTACGAGCAGTACTTC; cdr3_aa: CASSRPGQGYYEQYF
j_call: TRBJ1-1; d_call: -; clone_size: -; cdr3_length: 13; v_call: TRBV6-1; cdr3_nt: TGTGCCAGCATCACAGGGTACGGGGCTGAAGCTTTCTTT; cdr3_aa: CASITGYGAEAFF
j_call: TRBJ1-5; d_call: -; clone_size: few; cdr3_length: 19; v_call: TRBV28; cdr3_nt: TGTGCCAGCAGTTCTTACCTAAGTATGGACGGGGTTGGCAATCAGCCCCAGCATTTT; cdr3_aa: CASSSYLSMDGVGNQPQHF
j_call: TRBJ2-7; d_call: TRBD2; clone_size: -; cdr3_length: 15; v_call: TRBV4-1; cdr3_nt: TGCGCCAGCAGCCAAGATCTGGGGAGGGTAAACGAGCAGTACTTC; cdr3_aa: CASSQDLGRVNEQYF
j_call: TRBJ1-5; d_call: -; clone_size: many; cdr3_length: 15; v_call: TRBV4-1; cdr3_nt: TGCGCCAGCAGCTATTTGGTCGGGGACAATCAGCCCCAGCATTTT; cdr3_aa: CASSYLVGDNQPQHF
j_call: TRBJ2-6; d_call: -; clone_size: many; cdr3_length: 16; v_call: TRBV7-9; cdr3_nt: TGTGCCGGATCGGCCAGCCTAAACTCTGGGGCCAACGTCCTGACTTTC; cdr3_aa: CAGSASLNSGANVLTF
j_call: TRBJ2-3; d_call: -; clone_size: many; cdr3_length: 11; v_call: TRBV6-6; cdr3_nt: TGTGCCAGCGGTCTCGCAGATACGCAGTATTTT; cdr3_aa: CASGLADTQYF
j_call: TRBJ2-5; d_call: TRBD2; clone_size: many; cdr3_length: 14; v_call: TRBV29-1; cdr3_nt: TGCAGCGGACAAAGGACTAGCGGTAGGGAGACCCAGTACTTC; cdr3_aa: CSGQRTSGRETQYF
j_call: TRBJ1-2; d_call: TRBD1; clone_size: many; cdr3_length: 14; v_call: TRBV7-9; cdr3_nt: TGTGCCAGCAGGAGGACAGGGCCAAACTATGGCTACACCTTC; cdr3_aa: CASRRTGPNYGYTF
j_call: TRBJ2-2; d_call: -; clone_size: medium-sized; cdr3_length: 16; v_call: TRBV5-1; cdr3_nt: TGCGCCAGCAGCTTGGAGTCCACGTCCGGAACCGGGGAGCTGTTTTTT; cdr3_aa: CASSLESTSGTGELFF
j_call: TRBJ2-1; d_call: -; clone_size: -; cdr3_length: 13; v_call: TRBV10-2; cdr3_nt: TGCGCCAGTCTGCGGGTTGGGGGCGATGAGCAGTTCTTC; cdr3_aa: CASLRVGGDEQFF